This is a list of T cell receptor beta chains from one sample in a study of OX40 agonist ivuxolimab in advanced cancers. Sequencing used immunoSEQ multiplex PCR; TCRdb keeps in-frame clones, though not all of them. Of roughly 48,000 clones in the sample, approximately 90% were seen once. The input for sequencing was CD4+ or CD8+ T cells sorted from blood, taken in a trial of the OX40 agonist ivuxolimab. The receptors come from an adult with an advanced solid tumor such as melanoma, head and neck, liver or kidney cancer. CDR3s include the opening cysteine and the closing phenylalanine or tryptophan. D genes are given only for firm matches. Clone size is not always given. Where it is, it says once, few, many or a class for expanded clones.

D gene,J gene,clone size,V gene,CDR3 protein,CDR3 DNA
-,TRBJ2-1,-,TRBV20-1,CSASANEQFF,TGCAGTGCTAGCGCCAATGAGCAGTTCTTC
TRBD1,TRBJ2-7,-,TRBV11-3,CASSRGQHPSYEQYF,TGTGCCAGCAGCCGGGGACAGCACCCTTCCTACGAGCAGTACTTC
-,TRBJ1-1,-,TRBV4-3,CASSQALWAFF,TGCGCCAGCAGCCAAGCCTTGTGGGCTTTCTTT
-,TRBJ2-7,-,TRBV6-5,CASSYISPQNEQYF,TGTGCCAGCAGTTACATTTCCCCCCAGAACGAGCAGTACTTC
TRBD2,TRBJ2-1,-,TRBV27,CASSLTGGFMNEQFF,TGTGCCAGCAGTTTAACGGGAGGGTTCATGAATGAGCAGTTCTTC
TRBD2,TRBJ2-7,-,TRBV15,CATKETSTKSYEQYF,TGTGCCACCAAAGAGACTAGCACAAAGTCCTACGAGCAGTACTTC
-,TRBJ2-1,-,TRBV10-3,CAITGGAGNEQFF,TGTGCCATCACAGGGGGGGCAGGGAATGAGCAGTTCTTC
TRBD2,TRBJ2-3,-,TRBV11-2,CAGGRAGADTQYF,TGTGCTGGGGGGAGGGCAGGAGCAGATACGCAGTATTTT
TRBD2,TRBJ2-7,-,TRBV19,CASRTSGTYEQYF,TGTGCCAGTAGGACTAGCGGCACCTACGAGCAGTACTTC
-,TRBJ1-1,-,TRBV11-2,CASTQPPLNTEAFF,TGTGCCAGCACCCAACCGCCTTTGAACACTGAAGCTTTCTTT
-,TRBJ1-2,few,TRBV5-1,CASSLAKEWVYGYTF,TGCGCCAGCAGCTTGGCCAAGGAGTGGGTCTATGGCTACACCTTC
-,TRBJ2-3,-,TRBV4-3,CASSQERGISSHADTQYF,TGCGCCAGCAGCCAAGAACGGGGAATAAGTTCTCACGCAGATACGCAGTATTTT
-,TRBJ2-1,-,TRBV20-1,CSARRWNEQFF,TGCAGTGCTCGGCGGTGGAATGAGCAGTTCTTC
TRBD2,TRBJ2-1,-,TRBV6-1,CASNFRPGGDEQFF,TGTGCCAGCAACTTCCGACCTGGGGGGGATGAGCAGTTCTTC
TRBD2,TRBJ2-1,-,TRBV27,CASSPLAGGGNEQFF,TGTGCCAGCAGTCCACTTGCGGGAGGGGGCAATGAGCAGTTCTTC
-,TRBJ1-1,-,TRBV7-6,CASSLFSGATMNTEAFF,TGTGCCAGCAGCTTATTTTCAGGGGCGACAATGAACACTGAAGCTTTCTTT
-,TRBJ2-2,-,TRBV19,CASSVSGSGELFF,TGTGCCAGTAGTGTTTCAGGTTCCGGGGAGCTGTTTTTT
TRBD1,TRBJ2-7,-,TRBV27,CASSLFGQGTKQYF,TGTGCCAGCAGTTTATTCGGACAGGGGACGAAGCAGTACTTC
-,TRBJ1-5,-,TRBV28,CASTSLYSNQPQHF,TGTGCCAGCACCTCCCTATATAGCAATCAGCCCCAGCATTTT
-,TRBJ2-3,-,TRBV7-9,CASSSLGGGGDTQYF,TGTGCCAGCAGCTCCTTGGGGGGAGGGGGAGATACGCAGTATTTT
-,TRBJ2-1,-,TRBV7-9,CASEAAQYNEQFF,TGTGCCAGCGAAGCGGCCCAGTACAATGAGCAGTTCTTC
-,TRBJ2-7,-,TRBV5-6,CASSLAPPGAEQYF,TGTGCCAGCAGCTTGGCCCCTCCGGGGGCCGAGCAGTACTTC
TRBD2,TRBJ2-1,-,TRBV5-1,CASSSYPPLAGILDEQFF,TGCGCCAGCAGCTCATACCCCCCCCTAGCGGGAATCTTGGATGAGCAGTTCTTC
-,TRBJ2-7,-,TRBV27,CASSTRGHEQYF,TGTGCCAGCAGTACGAGGGGCCACGAGCAGTACTTC
-,TRBJ2-7,-,TRBV27,CASSLGGGHYEQYF,TGTGCCAGCAGTTTAGGAGGGGGCCACTACGAGCAGTACTTC
-,TRBJ1-1,-,TRBV6-5,CASSYSALNTEAFF,TGTGCCAGCAGTTACTCGGCCCTGAACACTGAAGCTTTCTTT
-,TRBJ1-3,-,TRBV19,CASSINPSSGNTIYF,TGTGCCAGTAGTATTAACCCGAGCTCTGGAAACACCATATATTTT
-,TRBJ2-1,-,TRBV6-6,CASSPVTSSLDEQFF,TGTGCCAGCAGTCCTGTTACGTCTAGCCTCGATGAGCAGTTCTTC
-,TRBJ1-1,few,TRBV15,CATETGQLNTEAFF,TGTGCCACAGAAACCGGACAGCTGAACACTGAAGCTTTCTTT
-,TRBJ2-7,-,TRBV19,CASSIEGVPYEQYF,TGTGCCAGTAGTATAGAGGGGGTCCCGTACGAGCAGTACTTC
TRBD1,TRBJ1-1,-,TRBV9,CASSASGGYTEAFF,TGTGCCAGCAGCGCGTCAGGGGGCTATACTGAAGCTTTCTTT
-,TRBJ2-5,-,TRBV7-9,CASSFDLTQETQYF,TGTGCCAGCAGCTTCGACCTAACCCAAGAGACCCAGTACTTC
-,TRBJ1-5,-,TRBV19,CASRTADSNQPQHF,TGTGCCAGTAGGACCGCCGACAGCAATCAGCCCCAGCATTTT
-,TRBJ1-2,-,TRBV29-1,CSVDGQGEKPFYGYTF,TGCAGCGTTGACGGGCAGGGCGAAAAGCCGTTCTATGGCTACACCTTC
TRBD2,TRBJ2-7,-,TRBV5-1,CASSPRVLAGLGRYEQYF,TGCGCCAGCAGCCCAAGGGTACTAGCGGGGCTGGGGAGGTACGAGCAGTACTTC
-,TRBJ1-1,-,TRBV7-9,CASSLEGPGAFF,TGTGCCAGCAGCTTAGAAGGCCCTGGAGCTTTCTTT
TRBD1,TRBJ1-1,-,TRBV11-2,CASSRSRDRYNTEAFF,TGTGCCAGCAGCCGGAGCCGGGACAGATATAACACTGAAGCTTTCTTT
-,TRBJ2-3,-,TRBV4-1,CASSHETAGADTQYF,TGCGCCAGCAGCCATGAGACAGCGGGTGCAGATACGCAGTATTTT
TRBD1,TRBJ1-4,-,TRBV7-2,CASSLGQGGNNEKLFF,TGTGCCAGCAGCTTAGGTCAGGGGGGAAATAATGAAAAACTGTTTTTT
TRBD1,TRBJ1-1,-,TRBV7-8,CASSLAGTGSNTEAFF,TGTGCCAGCAGCTTGGCCGGGACAGGGTCGAACACTGAAGCTTTCTTT
-,TRBJ2-5,-,TRBV19,CASSINPADTAQYF,TGTGCCAGTAGTATAAACCCAGCGGATACGGCACAGTACTTC
TRBD1,TRBJ1-1,-,TRBV5-5,CASSPEQGAPFF,TGTGCCAGCAGCCCGGAACAGGGGGCTCCTTTCTTT
-,TRBJ1-1,few,TRBV30,CAWKGPEAFF,TGTGCCTGGAAGGGCCCTGAAGCTTTCTTT
TRBD1,TRBJ1-2,-,TRBV9,CASSPGGSNYGYTF,TGTGCCAGCAGTCCAGGGGGCTCTAACTATGGCTACACCTTC
-,TRBJ1-5,-,TRBV5-1,CASSLVPGSNQPQHF,TGCGCCAGCAGCTTGGTACCAGGGAGCAATCAGCCCCAGCATTTT
-,TRBJ1-5,-,TRBV6-5,CASGSPGYNQPQHF,TGTGCCAGCGGGTCTCCAGGATACAATCAGCCCCAGCATTTT
-,TRBJ1-1,-,TRBV27,CASSQGLTEAFF,TGTGCCAGCAGTCAAGGGCTCACTGAAGCTTTCTTT
-,TRBJ1-2,-,TRBV27,CASSGRGWGTNYGYTF,TGTGCCAGCAGTGGCAGGGGATGGGGCACCAACTATGGCTACACCTTC
-,TRBJ2-7,-,TRBV19,CASSMGGQGFDEQYF,TGTGCCAGTAGTATGGGGGGGCAGGGGTTCGACGAGCAGTACTTC
-,TRBJ2-7,-,TRBV4-2,CASSQPGGEQYF,TGTGCCAGCAGCCAACCAGGGGGGGAGCAGTACTTC
-,TRBJ1-1,-,TRBV5-5,CASSGGTNREAFF,TGTGCCAGCAGCGGGGGGACTAACCGTGAAGCTTTCTTT
-,TRBJ1-1,-,TRBV28,CASSLIGLTNTEAFF,TGTGCCAGCAGTTTAATCGGACTTACGAACACTGAAGCTTTCTTT
-,TRBJ1-5,once,TRBV7-6,CASGRTVNQPQHF,TGTGCCAGCGGAAGGACAGTCAATCAGCCCCAGCATTTT
-,TRBJ2-1,-,TRBV4-3,CASSQGGAGNEQFF,TGCGCCAGCAGCCAAGGGGGTGCCGGGAATGAGCAGTTCTTC